The 28 T cell receptor beta chains below come from one sample, sequenced in a study of blood T cell repertoires in COVID-19. The data were produced by immunoSEQ multiplex PCR, yet TCRdb's version contains in-frame clones alone and is incomplete. Of about 220,000 clones listed, about four fifths were seen once; the top ten hold about 1.3%. Specimen: PBMCs or T cells enriched from blood (not recorded which). These receptors all come from a woman aged 40 to 50 with acute COVID-19.

This clone was counted between two and nine times. J is TRBJ1-2 and V is TRBV5-5; 9 bases are shared with TRBD1. V gave up 2 bases and J gave up 10 bases; unmatched junction bases: 9. Germline CDR1 SGHKS, CDR2 YYEKEE (reference sequence). The length of the CDR3 is 14 residues. DNA of the CDR3: TGTGCCAGCAGCTTTACAGGGGGCTCAACTCTCTACACCTTC. It is translated as CASSFTGGSTLYTF. Variable domain in full (rest from reference TRBV5-5 and TRBJ1-2): DAGVTQSPTHLIKTRGQQVTLRCSPISGHKSVSWYQQVLGQGPQFIFQYYEKEERGRGNFPDRFSARQFPNYSSELNVNALLLGDSALYLCASSFTGGSTLYTFGSGTRLTVV.

The chain uses TRBV5-5 and TRBJ1-2, with a weak D call TRBD1 (6 bases). V shed 3 bases and J shed 0 bases, with 12 bases lying between them. The CDR3 is made up of 15 amino acids. The germline CDR1 and CDR2 sequences are SGHKS and YYEKEE (reference sequence). CDR3: CASSYITGSNYGYTF. The CDR3 coding sequence is TGTGCCAGCAGCTACATAACAGGGTCTAACTATGGCTACACCTTC.

The chain has TRBV27 and TRBJ2-1, with a weak D call TRBD2 (5 bases). The germline V gene has CDR1 MNHEY and CDR2 SMNVEV (reference sequence). Trimming took off 5 bases at V and 9 bases at J, with 11 bases between the two ends. The CDR3 runs 12 residues. Written as DNA, the CDR3 is TGTGCCAGCAGTCCAACTAGTGTTGAGCAGTTCTTC. It specifies CASSPTSVEQFF.

This chain links TRBV27 with TRBJ1-2; D not certain. V was cut by 2 bases and J by 0 bases, with 16 bases left in between. Germline V lookup: CDR1 MNHEY, CDR2 SMNVEV (reference sequence). This CDR3 is 17 amino acids long. The CDR3 sequence is CASSLIGTGSSNYGYTF. In nucleotides, the CDR3 is TGTGCCAGCAGTTTAATTGGAACGGGGAGCTCTAACTATGGCTACACCTTC.

For this clone: Other DNA sequences within the sample encode an identical CDR3. CDR3 sequence reads: CASSQRRESPLHF. In nucleotides, the CDR3 is TGCGCCAGCAGCCAACGGAGGGAGTCACCCCTCCACTTT. This chain connects TRBV4-1 to TRBJ1-6; D call uncertain. V was pared by 2 bases and J by 10 bases, with 9 bases between. CDR3 length: 13 residues. CDR1 is MGHRA and CDR2 is YSYEKL in the germline V gene.

This clone was seen only once. The chain recombines TRBV11-2 with TRBJ2-1; weak D call: TRBD2 (6 bases). The CDR3 has 19 amino acids. Between the trimmed V and J ends, which lost 1 base and 1 base, there was a span of 20 bases. Germline CDR1 is SGHAT and CDR2 is FQNNGV. This chain's CDR3 is CASSLGRRGTGLSYNEQFF. The CDR3 DNA is TGTGCCAGCAGCTTAGGCCGCCGGGGAACCGGACTATCCTACAATGAGCAGTTCTTC. Full variable domain (missing parts from reference TRBV11-2 and TRBJ2-1): EAGVAQSPRYKIIEKRQSVAFWCNPISGHATLYWYQQILGQGPKLLIQFQNNGVVDDSQLPKDRFSAERLKGVDSTLKIQPAKLEDSAVYLCASSLGRRGTGLSYNEQFFGPGTRLTVL.

This clone occurred once. The J gene is TRBJ1-1, the V gene TRBV5-8; possible D gene TRBD1, 6 bases. Germline-derived CDR1 and CDR2 are SGHTS and YDEGEE. The CDR3 runs to 15 residues. V gave up 1 base and J gave up 0 bases, with 10 bases separating them. The CDR3 DNA reads TGTGCCAGCAGCTTGAGGGGGGGCATGAACACTGAAGCTTTCTTT. Its protein is CASSLRGGMNTEAFF.

The chain has TRBV5-6 and TRBJ2-4; D ambiguous. The CDR3 contains 15 residues. V was pared by 5 bases and J by 0 bases, with 12 bases between. In germline, CDR1 is SGHDT, CDR2 YYEEEE. CDR3 residues: CASRPRQVAKNIQYF. The CDR3 DNA reads as TGTGCCAGCAGGCCACGACAAGTAGCCAAAAACATTCAGTACTTC.

The chain recombines TRBV7-2 with TRBJ2-5, with a tentative D call TRBD2 (6 bases). Germline loops: CDR1 SGHTA, CDR2 FQGNSA. The length of the CDR3 is 15 residues. V lost 3 bases, J lost 4 bases, and 15 bases lay in between. The CDR3 DNA is TGTGCCAGCAGCTTGGTGCGGGGACGAAGAGAGACCCAGTACTTC. Its protein product is CASSLVRGRRETQYF.

The DNA of the CDR3 is TGCAGCGTGAGCCCCGAAGGGGGTTCTTCCTACGAGCAGTACTTC. Translation gives CSVSPEGGSSYEQYF. The chain has TRBV29-1 and TRBJ2-7, with D perhaps TRBD1 (6 bases). The CDR3 spans 15 residues. Germline V gives CDR1 SQVTM, CDR2 ANQGSEA. V was shortened by 6 bases and J by 1 base, with 19 bases between the two germline ends.

The V gene is TRBV27, the J gene TRBJ2-2, with D possibly being TRBD1 (5 bases). CDR3 length equals 17 residues. V was trimmed by 6 bases and J by 2 bases, leaving 19 bases between them. Germline V gene sequence: CDR1 MNHEY, CDR2 SMNVEV (reference sequence). This chain's CDR3 is CASRGATGQKNTGELFF. In DNA, the CDR3 is TGTGCCAGCAGAGGTGCTACCGGACAAAAAAACACCGGGGAGCTGTTTTTT.

This chain connects TRBV18 to TRBJ1-2, with D perhaps TRBD1 (6 bases). The CDR3 sequence is 15 residues long. Germline assignment: CDR1 KGHSH and CDR2 LQKENI. V was pared by 0 bases and J by 8 bases, with 16 bases between. For the CDR3, the DNA is TGTGCCAGCTCACCACCGGCGGGGGCGACGGGAGGCTACACCTTC. This encodes CASSPPAGATGGYTF.

The chain employs TRBV5-1 and TRBJ1-2; D unclear. The CDR3 consists of 11 residues. Germline V gene sequence: CDR1 SGHRS, CDR2 YFSETQ. Deletions cut 4 bases from V and 7 bases from J, with 8 bases between. The CDR3: CASSPGGGYTF. The CDR3 nucleotides are TGCGCCAGCAGCCCCGGCGGTGGCTACACCTTC.

CDR3 residues: CASVALAVNTGELFF. CDR3 DNA: TGTGCCAGCGTAGCCCTAGCGGTTAACACCGGGGAGCTGTTTTTT. The chain couples TRBV2 to TRBJ2-2; TRBD2 aligns across 7 bases. J gave up 2 bases and V 8 bases, and 8 bases lay outside the gene matches. Germline CDR1 reads SNHLY; CDR2 reads FYNNEI. The CDR3 covers 15 residues.

The chain joins TRBV30 to TRBJ2-1; 9 nucleotides agree with TRBD2. The V and J ends lost 4 bases and 9 bases, in that order; junction bases with no gene match: 7. The CDR3 has 13 residues. CDR1 and CDR2 from the germline V gene are GTSNPN and SVGIG (reference sequence). CDR3 DNA sequence: TGTGCCTGGAACTGGGGCGGGGGGGGTGAGCAGTTCTTC. This codes for CAWNWGGGGEQFF.

This rearrangement joins TRBV30 to TRBJ1-2; D unclear. The ends were cut back, 0 bases at V and 7 bases at J, with 21 bases in the middle. This CDR3 region has 16 residues. Germline V CDR1 and CDR2: GTSNPN, SVGIG (reference sequence). The CDR3, as DNA: TGTGCCTGGAGTGTACTAGTGGGCCCCACAATATCTGGCTACACCTTC. Encoded protein: CAWSVLVGPTISGYTF.

About this clone itself: The sample holds other DNA sequences that translate to the same CDR3. The genes are TRBV2 and TRBJ2-7; possible D gene TRBD2, 5 bases. The V end was cut by 7 bases, the J end by 2 bases, with 9 bases between. Germline assignment: CDR1 SNHLY and CDR2 FYNNEI. This CDR3 spans 12 amino acids. The DNA for the CDR3 is TGTGCCAGCATGAGGGTCCCCTACGAGCAGTACTTC. Translated: CASMRVPYEQYF.

This clone came up once. The V and J genes are TRBV15 and TRBJ2-1, with 9 positions matching TRBD1. V shed 4 bases, J shed 6 bases, and the junction held 7 bases outside the gene matches. Germline CDR1 and CDR2: LNHNV and YYDKDF (reference sequence). The CDR3 extends over 15 amino acids. In nucleotides, the CDR3 is TGTGCCACCAGCACACAGGGGGCTTTCGGCAATGAGCAGTTCTTC. This codes for CATSTQGAFGNEQFF.

V usage is TRBV3-1 (or the pseudogene TRBV3-2) and J usage is TRBJ2-7, with 10 bases identical to TRBD1. The germline CDR1 and CDR2 sequences are LGHDT and YNNKEL (reference sequence). The CDR3 is 16 residues long. V was pared by 4 bases and J by 0 bases, with 6 bases of the junction left unmatched. In DNA form, the CDR3 reads TGTGCCAGCAGCCCTACCCGGGACAGGGGCTCCTACGAGCAGTACTTC. Its translation: CASSPTRDRGSYEQYF.

V gene TRBV15 combines with J gene TRBJ1-1, with D maybe TRBD1 (5 bases). Trimming removed 3 bases from V and 1 base from J, with 9 bases in between. CDR3 length equals 14 residues. Germline assignment: CDR1 LNHNV and CDR2 YYDKDF (reference sequence). This CDR3 is CATSSYRSNTEAFF. Written as DNA, the CDR3 is TGTGCCACCAGCAGCTACAGGTCGAACACTGAAGCTTTCTTT.

A single count supports this clone. V gene TRBV6-6 combines with J gene TRBJ2-3; weak D call: TRBD1 (6 bases). Germline V lookup: CDR1 MNHNY, CDR2 SVGAGI (reference sequence). The CDR3 has 16 amino acids. The V end lost 0 bases, the J end lost 0 bases, and 10 bases lay between the germline ends. CDR3 in amino acids: CASSYSPGQSTDTQYF. The CDR3 nucleotides are TGTGCCAGCAGTTACTCGCCGGGACAAAGCACAGATACGCAGTATTTT.

The chain recombines TRBV14 with TRBJ2-1; no definite D call. Germline V gene data show CDR1 as SGHDN and CDR2 as FVKESK. V was cut by 0 bases and J by 3 bases, with 9 bases left in between. The CDR3 consists of 15 residues. CDR3 protein: CASSQDPPVYNEQFF. In DNA, the CDR3 is TGTGCCAGCAGCCAAGATCCTCCGGTCTACAATGAGCAGTTCTTC.

The V call is TRBV27, the J call TRBJ2-3; D unresolved. The V gene's germline CDR1 is MNHEY and CDR2 SMNVEV (reference sequence). V was pared by 3 bases and J by 5 bases, with 12 bases between. The CDR3 covers 14 residues. The CDR3 DNA sequence: TGTGCCAGCAGTTTGGGCATAGATATAGATACGCAGTATTTT. Translating it yields CASSLGIDIDTQYF.

The sample holds a few counts of this clone. This chain joins TRBV9 and TRBJ1-2, with TRBD1 matching 7 bases. CDR3 length equals 15 residues. Germline V gene lookup returns CDR1 SGDLS and CDR2 YYNGEE. V shed 2 bases, J shed 7 bases, and the junction held 11 bases outside the gene matches. Here the CDR3 reads CASSVTVTDRVGYTF. CDR3 nucleotides: TGTGCCAGCAGCGTTACTGTTACCGACAGGGTTGGCTACACCTTC.

In this sample, this clone turned up once. The chain links TRBV2 to TRBJ1-5, with TRBD1 matching 7 bases. The CDR3 is 14 amino acids. With V trimmed by 4 bases and J by 1 base, 1 base remained unmatched. The germline V gene encodes CDR1 SNHLY and CDR2 FYNNEI. Here the CDR3 reads CASSAQGSNQPQHF. The CDR3 nucleotides are TGTGCCAGCAGTGCACAGGGGAGCAATCAGCCCCAGCATTTT.

The rearrangement joins TRBV4-2 to TRBJ1-4; 10 bases line up with TRBD1. The CDR3 is 13 residues long. Germline-derived CDR1 and CDR2 are LGHNA and YNFKEQ. After removal of 4 bases from V and 7 bases from J, the junction contained 0 bases not matched to a gene. The CDR3 sequence is CASSRDRGEKLFF. For the CDR3, the DNA is TGTGCCAGCAGCCGGGACAGGGGTGAAAAACTGTTTTTT.

This clone was picked up a small number of times. The chain carries TRBV14 and TRBJ1-1; 9 bases are a match to TRBD1. CDR3 length: 15 residues. The trim removed 4 bases at V and 0 bases at J, leaving 3 bases unmatched. Germline V gene data show CDR1 as SGHDN and CDR2 as FVKESK. The CDR3 bases are TGTGCCAGCAGCCTACAGGGGGCATTGAACACTGAAGCTTTCTTT. This encodes CASSLQGALNTEAFF. The entire variable domain, with the rest obtained from reference TRBV14 and TRBJ1-1, is as follows: EAGVTQFPSHSVIEKGQTVTLRCDPISGHDNLYWYRRVMGKEIKFLLHFVKESKQDESGMPNNRFLAERTGGTYSTLKVQPAELEDSGVYFCASSLQGALNTEAFFGQGTRLTVV.

The gene calls are TRBV12-3 or TRBV12-4 and TRBJ1-4; the D is unclear. V was shortened by 2 bases and J by 7 bases, with 5 bases between the two germline ends. The CDR3 runs to 12 residues. CDR3 region: CASSLLREKLFF. Here the CDR3 DNA reads TGTGCCAGCAGTTTACTTCGTGAAAAACTGTTTTTT.